Given below is one TCR beta chain in context. Its antigen remains unknown. Per the germline V gene, CDR1 is MNHEY and CDR2 is SVGAGI. V was clipped by 5 bases and J by 5 bases, with 19 bases between them. This CDR3 has 15 amino acids. The treatment was: approximately nine-day PBMC culture with coronavirus spike peptide pools or control peptides (ViraFEST assay). The source of the sample is a study of vaccination and CD4 T cells after COVID-19. General study findings and limits: Counts of SARS-CoV-2-reactive clonotypes had a median that went from approximately 23 to 38, a nonsignificant change. Convalescent patients saw a median roughly 90% of their reactive clones show up only after vaccination.

Cultured CD4+ T cell DNA was sequenced using the Oncomine TCR Beta short-read assay. The source of extracted genomic DNA was cultured CD4+ T cells. Each CDR3 protein gets one entry after TCRdb re-called the PCR reads with MiXCR. The sample consists of roughly 20,000 distinct CDR3 sequences, roughly 29% of them appearing once. Material for sequencing was cultured CD4+ T cells from blood. This clonotype was obtained from a human donor with COVID-19. The chain joins TRBV6-5 to TRBJ2-7; D possibly uses TRBD1 or TRBD2 (6 bases each). The CDR3 DNA reads as TGTGCCAGCAGTAACTTCAGGGGAGGAAAAAACGAGCAGTACTTC. It codes for CASSNFRGGKNEQYF.